These 8 T cell receptor beta chains share one sample of origin, sequenced in a study of blood T cell repertoires in COVID-19. Profiled with immunoSEQ multiplex PCR; TCRdb holds only in-frame clones, not every one. The table shows a few hundred thousand clones, with about 87% occurring only once. Sequenced: PBMCs or T cells enriched from blood (not recorded which). The receptors were sampled from a woman in her forties or fifties who had recovered from COVID-19.

This sequence joins TRBV30 and TRBJ2-1; TRBD2 aligns across 8 bases. The CDR3 consists of 12 residues. Trimming removed 5 bases from V and 6 bases from J; junction bases left unmatched: 3. Germline V CDR1 and CDR2: GTSNPN, SVGIG (reference sequence). CDR3 region: CAWREGRNEQFF. The CDR3 DNA reads TGTGCCTGGCGGGAGGGCCGCAATGAGCAGTTCTTC.

The chain recombines TRBV4-2 with TRBJ1-4, with TRBD1 identical over 7 bases. Germline V lookup: CDR1 LGHNA, CDR2 YNFKEQ. The CDR3 is made up of 15 amino acids. The junction had 3 bases not matched to a gene; V was cut back by 1 base and J by 4 bases. Written as DNA, the CDR3 is TGTGCCAGCAGCCAAGTCGGGACAGATAATGAAAAACTGTTTTTT. This translates into CASSQVGTDNEKLFF.

V gene TRBV6-1 combines with J gene TRBJ1-1; D is possibly TRBD1 (6 bases). V shed 2 bases and J shed 2 bases, with 12 bases lying between them. Germline loops: CDR1 MNHNS, CDR2 SASEGT. The CDR3 is made up of 15 amino acids. The CDR3 nucleotides read TGTGCCAGCAGTGAATCCACAGGGCGTAACACTGAAGCTTTCTTT. It encodes CASSESTGRNTEAFF.

This clone was counted a single time. The chain couples TRBV18 to TRBJ1-2, with unresolved D. CDR1 and CDR2 (germline): KGHSH, LQKENI. The CDR3 totals 13 residues. Trimming removed 2 bases at V and 8 bases at J, with 12 bases between. DNA for the CDR3: TGTGCCAGCTCACCAGGAGAGGAGTGGGGCTACACCTTC. It encodes CASSPGEEWGYTF.

The V and J genes are TRBV7-3 and TRBJ2-1; tentative D call: TRBD1 (6 bases). The CDR3 is 17 amino acids. V lost 5 bases and J 6 bases, leaving 23 bases between the germline ends. Germline CDR1 reads SGHTA; CDR2 reads FQGTGA. The CDR3 protein is CASSRDRTPTGSNEQFF. Written as DNA, the CDR3 is TGTGCCAGCAGCCGAGACAGGACCCCAACAGGGAGCAATGAGCAGTTCTTC.

The V call is TRBV6-5, the J call TRBJ1-1; unclear D gene. The CDR3 length is 12 residues. The germline V gene encodes CDR1 MNHEY and CDR2 SVGAGI. The V gene lost 10 bases and the J gene lost 5 bases, with 14 bases spanning the gap. The DNA for the CDR3 is TGTGCCACCACGATGAGAGGAACTGAAGCTTTCTTT. Amino acid sequence: CATTMRGTEAFF.

V and J are TRBV27 and TRBJ2-7; 8 bases match TRBD2. The CDR3 length is 16 residues. The junction had 8 bases not matched to a gene; V was cut back by 2 bases and J by 2 bases. The V gene's germline CDR1 is MNHEY and CDR2 SMNVEV (reference sequence). The CDR3 region has the DNA TGTGCCAGCAGTTTAACCGGGACTAGGGGACCCTACGAGCAGTACTTC. Residues: CASSLTGTRGPYEQYF.

This chain uses TRBV2 with TRBJ1-5; 7 nucleotides agree with TRBD1. Germline assignment: CDR1 SNHLY and CDR2 FYNNEI. V dropped 5 bases and J dropped 1; count of bases not matched to a gene: 5. The CDR3 is made up of 15 amino acids. The chain's CDR3 is CASSFQGGSNQPQHF. Written as DNA, the CDR3 is TGTGCCAGCAGTTTTCAGGGGGGAAGCAATCAGCCCCAGCATTTT.